The 32 T cell receptor beta chains in this list originate from one sample, sequenced in a study of beta chain features in type 1 diabetes. cDNA synthesis used the whole RNA isolate, giving expressed TCRB sequences. Sequenced by immunoSEQ multiplex PCR; TCRdb stores in-frame clones only, minus some. The repertoire consists of 860,000 or so clones, with under 20% occurring once and the leading ten covering around 0.02%. The sample was naive CD4+ T cells from blood. These receptor sequences come from a woman aged 18-29 years in good health.

This clone showed up just a few times. The chain combines TRBV7-9 with TRBJ2-2; D is perhaps TRBD1 or TRBD2 (6 bases each). Deletions cut 3 bases from V and 0 bases from J, with 11 bases between. Per the germline V gene, CDR1 is SEHNR and CDR2 is FQNEAQ (reference sequence). The CDR3 is 16 residues long. In DNA, the CDR3 is TGTGCCAGCAGCTTTAGGGGGGTGTCGAACACCGGGGAGCTGTTTTTT. Its protein product is CASSFRGVSNTGELFF.

With respect to this clone: Other DNA sequences of this sample code for an identical CDR3. V is TRBV5-1 and J is TRBJ1-1, with D possibly TRBD1 on 6 matching bases. Germline loops: CDR1 SGHRS, CDR2 YFSETQ. The germline V and J ends were trimmed by 4 bases and 4 bases, with 14 bases remaining between them. This CDR3 contains 14 residues. CDR3 amino acids: CASSLLTGTTEAFF. DNA for the CDR3: TGCGCCAGCAGCCTACTAACAGGGACCACTGAAGCTTTCTTT.

Concerning this clone itself: This sample also contains other DNA sequences that code for the same CDR3. This sequence joins TRBV19 and TRBJ1-1, with no clear D. This CDR3 contains 12 residues. The germline CDR1 and CDR2 sequences are LNHDA and SQIVND (reference sequence). V lost 8 bases and J 1 base, leaving 8 bases between the germline ends. The DNA of the CDR3 is TGTGCCAGTTCGAGGGCGAACACTGAAGCTTTCTTT. As protein: CASSRANTEAFF.

There are a few counts of this clone. This chain uses TRBV4-2 with TRBJ2-1, with 8 bases matching TRBD1. J lost 8 bases, V lost 0 bases, and 3 bases had no gene match. Germline-derived CDR1 and CDR2 are LGHNA and YNFKEQ. This CDR3 comprises 14 residues. Written as DNA, the CDR3 is TGTGCCAGCAGCCAAGACAGGGGGCAGGATGAGCAGTTCTTC. It is translated as CASSQDRGQDEQFF.

The V call is TRBV7-9, the J call TRBJ2-3; 10 bases are a match to TRBD2. From germline, CDR1 is SEHNR and CDR2 FQNEAQ (reference sequence). Trimming cost V 3 bases and J 5 bases; bases outside gene matches: 5. The length of the CDR3 is 15 residues. The CDR3 DNA is TGTGCCAGCAGCTTTCTAGCGGGAGCTAGAGATACGCAGTATTTT. Translating it yields CASSFLAGARDTQYF.

This rearrangement joins TRBV18 to TRBJ2-2, with 9 bases matching TRBD1. The CDR3 loop spans 15 amino acids. CDR1 and CDR2 from the germline V gene are KGHSH and LQKENI. With V trimmed by 0 bases and J by 4 bases, 0 bases remained unmatched. The chain's CDR3 is CASSPPGQGTGELFF. In DNA form, the CDR3 reads TGTGCCAGCTCACCACCGGGACAGGGCACCGGGGAGCTGTTTTTT.

This clone is a singleton in its sample. The chain has TRBV6-6 and TRBJ2-7; D is unclear. The germline gives CDR1 MNHNY, CDR2 SVGAGI (reference sequence). V gave up 5 bases and J gave up 5 bases, with 10 bases separating them. CDR3 length: 12 amino acids. The CDR3, as DNA: TGTGCCAGCAGTATGGCAGGAAACGAGCAGTACTTC. Translation: CASSMAGNEQYF.

The CDR3 bases are TGTGCCACCAGCAGAGTACCGGGACTAGGTTTGGGCGAGCAGTACTTC. Amino acids: CATSRVPGLGLGEQYF. V gene TRBV15 combines with J gene TRBJ2-7; 8 bases align to TRBD2. Germline trimming cut 1 base from V and 6 bases from J; bases unmatched to any gene: 11. The CDR3 runs to 16 residues. CDR1 is LNHNV, CDR2 YYDKDF, per germline (reference sequence).

In its sample, this clone was seen a few times. This chain links TRBV7-2 with TRBJ2-3; the match to TRBD2 covers 14 bases. The length of the CDR3 is 18 residues. Germline V gives CDR1 SGHTA, CDR2 FQGNSA. V gave up 3 bases and J gave up 5 bases; unmatched junction bases: 10. The CDR3 nucleotides are TGTGCCAGCAGCTTGTTAGGGACTAGCGGGAGAAGGGTAGATACGCAGTATTTT. It codes for CASSLLGTSGRRVDTQYF.

The rearrangement uses TRBV5-1 and TRBJ2-1; D not certain. The CDR3 spans 14 residues. CDR1 SGHRS and CDR2 YFSETQ come from the germline V gene. V shed 2 bases and J shed 2 bases, with 8 bases lying between them. CDR3 DNA sequence: TGCGCCAGCAGCTTTTCCATTCCCTACAATGAGCAGTTCTTC. Protein sequence: CASSFSIPYNEQFF.

The chain employs TRBV28 and TRBJ2-1; 7 bases align to TRBD1. In germline, CDR1 is MDHEN, CDR2 SYDVKM. The ends lost 4 bases at V and 3 bases at J; junction bases unmatched: 9. The CDR3 covers 16 residues. CDR3 nucleotides: TGTGCCAGCAGTTCGGTAGGGACAGTACTCTACAATGAGCAGTTCTTC. This encodes CASSSVGTVLYNEQFF. Looking up the rest from reference TRBV28 and TRBJ2-1 gives the full variable domain: DVKVTQSSRYLVKRTGEKVFLECVQDMDHENMFWYRQDPGLGLRLIYFSYDVKMKEKGDIPEGYSVSREKKERFSLILESASTNQTSMYLCASSSVGTVLYNEQFFGPGTRLTVL.

This clone has only a few counts. This rearrangement joins TRBV5-8 to TRBJ2-6; the D is unclear. This CDR3 is built from 14 residues. Trimming shortened V by 6 bases and J by 2 bases, and 9 bases separated the two germline ends. The germline V gene has CDR1 SGHTS and CDR2 YDEGEE. CDR3 nucleotides: TGTGCCAGCACCATAAGACCTGGGGCCAACGTCCTGACTTTC. This sequence encodes CASTIRPGANVLTF.

The gene calls are TRBV20-1 and TRBJ2-3, with D uncertain. The V gene lost 5 bases and the J gene lost 5 bases, with 8 bases spanning the gap. Germline-derived CDR1 and CDR2 are DFQATT and SNEGSKA (reference sequence). The CDR3 covers 11 residues. The CDR3 bases are TGCAGTGCTTCGGACCGAGATACGCAGTATTTT. Translating gives CSASDRDTQYF.

This clone was counted between two and nine times. The V call is TRBV2, the J call TRBJ2-3; tentatively, D is TRBD2 (6 bases). The length of the CDR3 is 14 residues. CDR1 is SNHLY, CDR2 FYNNEI, per germline. The germline V and J ends were trimmed by 4 bases and 5 bases, with 13 bases remaining between them. The chain's CDR3 is CASSARRAVDTQYF. CDR3 in DNA: TGTGCCAGCAGTGCCAGGAGGGCCGTAGATACGCAGTATTTT.

A few counts support this clone. This same CDR3 is encoded by further DNA sequences in the sample. V and J are TRBV28 and TRBJ1-5; 11 bases are shared with TRBD1. CDR1 and CDR2 from the germline V gene are MDHEN and SYDVKM. The V segment lost 5 bases and the J segment 0 bases; nucleotides outside the gene matches: 0. The CDR3 runs 15 residues. The CDR3 region has the DNA TGTGCCAGCAGTGGGACAGGGGGTAGCAATCAGCCCCAGCATTTT. Its protein product is CASSGTGGSNQPQHF. Drawing the rest from reference TRBV28 and TRBJ1-5, the complete variable domain is DVKVTQSSRYLVKRTGEKVFLECVQDMDHENMFWYRQDPGLGLRLIYFSYDVKMKEKGDIPEGYSVSREKKERFSLILESASTNQTSMYLCASSGTGGSNQPQHFGDGTRLSIL.

The genes are TRBV5-4 and TRBJ2-1; TRBD2 aligns across 9 bases. The CDR3 length is 15 residues. V dropped 1 base and J dropped 6; count of bases not matched to a gene: 5. The germline gives CDR1 SGHNT, CDR2 YYREEE (reference sequence). CDR3 coding DNA: TGTGCCAGCAGCTTGCAACTAGCGGGTGTCAATGAGCAGTTCTTC. It yields the protein CASSLQLAGVNEQFF.

The J gene is TRBJ1-2, the V gene TRBV19; no definite D call. The CDR3 length is 12 residues. CDR1 LNHDA and CDR2 SQIVND come from the germline V gene (reference sequence). V was cut by 6 bases and J by 7 bases, with 12 bases left in between. CDR3 sequence (DNA): TGTGCCAGTAGCGAAGCGGTAGGTGGCTACACCTTC. Protein sequence: CASSEAVGGYTF.

The chain uses TRBV5-1 and TRBJ2-7; 7 bases are shared with TRBD2. The germline CDR1 and CDR2 sequences are SGHRS and YFSETQ. This CDR3 spans 15 amino acids. V lost 2 bases to trimming and J lost 3 bases; unmatched junction nucleotides: 8. CDR3 nucleotides: TGCGCCAGCAGCTTATTGGCGGGAGTGGGCTACGAGCAGTACTTC. It encodes CASSLLAGVGYEQYF.

This clone was recorded a few times. V is TRBV15 and J is TRBJ2-3; possibly TRBD2 for D (6 bases). The V end was cut by 1 base, the J end by 3 bases, with 11 bases between. The germline gives CDR1 LNHNV, CDR2 YYDKDF (reference sequence). This CDR3 spans 15 amino acids. The CDR3 region is CATSRALARTDTQYF. The CDR3 DNA sequence: TGTGCCACCAGCAGAGCTCTAGCGAGGACAGATACGCAGTATTTT.

The chain couples TRBV6-5 to TRBJ2-5; D is unresolved. The CDR3 has 13 amino acids. Germline-derived CDR1 and CDR2 are MNHEY and SVGAGI. The V end lost 0 bases, the J end lost 3 bases, and 5 bases lay between the germline ends. CDR3 sequence reads: CASSYSLEETQYF. The CDR3 DNA sequence: TGTGCCAGCAGTTACTCTCTAGAAGAGACCCAGTACTTC.

The rearrangement links TRBV11-2 to TRBJ2-7; the match to TRBD1 covers 7 bases. This CDR3 has 14 amino acids. CDR1 SGHAT and CDR2 FQNNGV come from the germline V gene. Losses at the gene ends were 3 bases for V and 4 bases for J; bases not matched to a gene: 6. The CDR3 is CASSFRGLTYEQYF. CDR3 in DNA: TGTGCCAGCAGCTTTAGGGGGCTAACGTACGAGCAGTACTTC.

Written as DNA, the CDR3 is TGCGCCAGCATGGGGACGGGATACAATGAGCAGTTCTTC. Protein product: CASMGTGYNEQFF. V usage is TRBV5-1 and J usage is TRBJ2-1; the D call may be TRBD1 or TRBD2 (5 bases each). V was cut by 6 bases and J by 4 bases, with 11 bases left in between. Looked up from germline, CDR1 is SGHRS and CDR2 is YFSETQ. This CDR3 contains 13 residues.

The chain is built from TRBV7-2 and TRBJ1-1; no clear D gene. Germline V gene lookup returns CDR1 SGHTA and CDR2 FQGNSA. V shed 5 bases and J shed 1 base, with 11 bases lying between them. The CDR3 totals 14 residues. The CDR3 loop is CASSPRWRNTEAFF. As DNA, the CDR3 is TGTGCCAGCAGCCCCCGTTGGAGGAACACTGAAGCTTTCTTT. Supplemented by reference TRBV7-2 and TRBJ1-1, the full variable domain reads GAGVSQSPSNKVTEKGKDVELRCDPISGHTALYWYRQSLGQGLEFLIYFQGNSAPDKSGLPSDRFSAERTGGSVSTLTIQRTQQEDSAVYLCASSPRWRNTEAFFGQGTRLTVV.

Only a few counts were recorded for this clone. CDR3 residues: CATSRDPGDEQYF. The CDR3, as DNA: TGTGCCACCAGCAGAGACCCTGGGGACGAGCAGTACTTC. The chain links TRBV15 to TRBJ2-7; D unclear. The germline gives CDR1 LNHNV, CDR2 YYDKDF (reference sequence). V was pared by 0 bases and J by 5 bases, with 8 bases between. This CDR3 comprises 13 residues.

The chain has TRBV6-5 and TRBJ1-4; no definite D call. Per the germline V gene, CDR1 is MNHEY and CDR2 is SVGAGI. The V and J ends lost 0 bases and 4 bases respectively, with 12 bases between them. The CDR3 runs 16 residues. The CDR3 coding sequence is TGTGCCAGCAGTTACTCGGTCTTGCCCGTTAATGAAAAACTGTTTTTT. It codes for CASSYSVLPVNEKLFF.

This clone occurred a few times. The V and J genes are TRBV11-3 and TRBJ2-1; D remains unclear. Germline loops: CDR1 SGHNT, CDR2 YENEEA. V lost 2 bases to trimming and J lost 0 bases, with 14 bases between them. The CDR3 consists of 17 residues. CDR3 in DNA: TGTGCCAGCAGCTTAAGTCGGACCCGGAGCTCCTACAATGAGCAGTTCTTC. Amino acids: CASSLSRTRSSYNEQFF.

This clone was observed a handful of times. The chain carries TRBV9 and TRBJ2-5; no clear D gene. This CDR3 contains 14 residues. V lost 1 base and J lost 0, with 7 bases in between. CDR1 and CDR2 (germline): SGDLS, YYNGEE. The CDR3 region has the DNA TGTGCCAGCAGCGTAACTCCCTACCAAGAGACCCAGTACTTC. This encodes CASSVTPYQETQYF. The variable domain in full, with the rest retrieved from reference TRBV9 and TRBJ2-5, is DSGVTQTPKHLITATGQRVTLRCSPRSGDLSVYWYQQSLDQGLQFLIQYYNGEERAKGNILERFSAQQFPDLHSELNLSSLELGDSALYFCASSVTPYQETQYFGPGTRLLVL.

The V gene is TRBV4-3, the J gene TRBJ1-1; no clear D. Trimming pared 0 bases from V and 1 base from J, leaving 9 bases between. The CDR3 is made up of 15 amino acids. Germline lookup yields CDR1 LGHNA and CDR2 YSLEER. The CDR3: CASSQDLGWNTEAFF. DNA for the CDR3: TGCGCCAGCAGCCAAGATCTGGGGTGGAACACTGAAGCTTTCTTT.

A few counts support this clone. The CDR3 loop is CASSRDRDNTGELFF. In nucleotides, the CDR3 is TGTGCCAGCAGCCGGGACAGGGACAACACCGGGGAGCTGTTTTTT. This chain links TRBV7-3 with TRBJ2-2; 9 nucleotides align to TRBD1. The CDR3 totals 15 residues. In germline, CDR1 is SGHTA, CDR2 FQGTGA. V was clipped by 5 bases and J by 2 bases; unmatched bases: 3.

This clone was seen a few times. V is TRBV7-2 and J is TRBJ2-7, with 9 bases fitting TRBD2. Looked up from germline, CDR1 is SGHTA and CDR2 is FQGNSA. The CDR3 covers 14 residues. V gave up 6 bases and J gave up 2 bases; unmatched junction bases: 5. The CDR3 DNA follows: TGTGCCAGCAGGGGTCTAGCGGGGCCCTACGAGCAGTACTTC. Its translation is CASRGLAGPYEQYF.

This clone was seen more than once but under ten times. This CDR3 reads CASSLASGNGNEQFF. Here the CDR3 DNA reads TGTGCCAGCAGCTTAGCGAGCGGGAACGGCAATGAGCAGTTCTTC. This chain connects TRBV7-2 to TRBJ2-1, with TRBD2 matching 7 bases. V was clipped by 0 bases and J by 6 bases; unmatched bases: 5. CDR3 length: 15 residues. Germline V gene data show CDR1 as SGHTA and CDR2 as FQGNSA.

The rearrangement links TRBV7-3 to TRBJ2-1, with 9 positions matching TRBD2. The ends lost 4 bases at V and 2 bases at J; junction bases unmatched: 6. Germline values: CDR1 SGHTA, CDR2 FQGTGA. This CDR3 comprises 16 residues. The CDR3 here is CASSSQGGRAYNEQFF. The DNA of the CDR3 is TGTGCCAGCAGCTCTCAGGGCGGGAGGGCCTACAATGAGCAGTTCTTC.